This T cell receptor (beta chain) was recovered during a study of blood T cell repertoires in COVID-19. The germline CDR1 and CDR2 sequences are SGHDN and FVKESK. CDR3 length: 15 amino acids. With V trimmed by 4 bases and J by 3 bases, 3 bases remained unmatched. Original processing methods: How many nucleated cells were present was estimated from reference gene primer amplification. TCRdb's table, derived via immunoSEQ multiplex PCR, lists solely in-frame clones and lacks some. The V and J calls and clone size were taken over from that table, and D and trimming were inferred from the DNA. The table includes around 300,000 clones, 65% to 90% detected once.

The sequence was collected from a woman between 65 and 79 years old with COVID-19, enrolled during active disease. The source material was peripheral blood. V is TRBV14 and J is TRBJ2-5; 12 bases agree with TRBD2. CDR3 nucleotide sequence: TGTGCCAGCAGCCGACGACTAGCGGGAGAAGAGACCCAGTACTTC. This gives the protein CASSRRLAGEETQYF.